This entry features one T cell receptor (beta chain) sequence. This sample was taken from a study of T-cell reconstitution after alpha-beta-depleted transplantation in children. The germline V gene has CDR1 DFQATT and CDR2 SNEGSKA (reference sequence). CDR3 length: 14 residues. J was trimmed by 8 bases and V by 2 bases; bases with no gene match: 5. TCRbeta library construction was performed incorporating unique molecular identifiers. TCRdb reprocessed the PCR reads with MiXCR, giving one entry per CDR3 protein. The table shows some 400,000 distinct CDR3 sequences, with over 20% occurring only once. This TCR was recovered from a human donor who donated a stem cell graft to a child with acute myeloid leukemia. Sequencing used PBMCs from the stem cell graft donor, obtained from the stem cell graft. The chain carries TRBV20-1 and TRBJ2-1, with TRBD2 matching over 11 bases. CDR3 sequence: CSARRLAGSDEQFF. The CDR3, as DNA: TGCAGTGCTAGACGACTAGCGGGATCCGATGAGCAGTTCTTC.